These 12 T cell receptor beta chains were all obtained from the same sample, sequenced in a study of PD-1 blockade in classical Hodgkin lymphoma (dated by TCRdb to 2019 to 2021). Sample time point, as interpreted from the label and publication: cycle 1 day 1 (C1D1), immediately before nivolumab initiation. All trial patients had relapsed after autologous stem cell transplantation, with cohorts A, B and C differing in prior brentuximab vedotin exposure. A Miltenyi CD8+ T cell isolation kit was used for magnetic negative selection to purify CD8+ T cells from thawed PBMCs. Libraries were made using the immunoSEQ multiplex PCR assay. Imported from immuneACCESS, the table was reduced by TCRdb to in-frame sequences with V and J called. These copies leave out some clones; in studies compared against another copy, an unresolved V gene accounts for under half, and the cause of the remainder is not known. For this sample the table gives approximately 4,700 clones, of which around 80% were detected only once. 24% of the sample goes to the ten largest clones.

Material: CD8+ T cells from blood, obtained at baseline. All receptors come from a human donor with classical Hodgkin lymphoma.

This clone was seen a few times. The gene calls are TRBV2 and TRBJ1-2, with D tentatively TRBD1 (6 bases). V was clipped by 10 bases and J by 4 bases, with 16 bases between them. Per the germline V gene, CDR1 is SNHLY and CDR2 is FYNNEI. The CDR3 loop spans 13 amino acids. The DNA for the CDR3 is TGTGCCAAAAACAGGGTGAACGGCTATGGCTACACCTTC. Its protein is CAKNRVNGYGYTF.

About this clone itself: An end of the junction differs from the germline gene, which may be a read error. The chain is built from TRBV7-9 and TRBJ1-2; a possible D gene is TRBD1 (6 bases). The CDR3 runs to 13 residues. Germline CDR1 is SEHNR and CDR2 is FQNEAQ (reference sequence). CDR3 in DNA: TGCGCCAGCAGCTGGGACAAGTCCTATGGCTACACCTTC. The encoded protein is CASSWDKSYGYTF.

The chain joins TRBV5-4 to TRBJ1-2; TRBD1 matches at 7 bases. There are 15 residues in the CDR3. Germline V gives CDR1 SGHNT, CDR2 YYREEE (reference sequence). V lost 4 bases to trimming and J lost 3 bases; unmatched junction nucleotides: 9. In DNA, the CDR3 is TGTGCCAGCAGCCTTGGGACAGAGCAGTACTATGGCTACACCTTC. Translated: CASSLGTEQYYGYTF.

The V gene is TRBV5-8, the J gene TRBJ1-1; D not resolved. The germline CDR1 and CDR2 sequences are SGHTS and YDEGEE. Trimming removed 6 bases from V and 2 bases from J, with 11 bases in between. This CDR3 is built from 13 residues. This CDR3 reads CASTSDDNTEAFF. CDR3 nucleotides: TGTGCCAGCACCAGCGACGACAACACTGAAGCTTTCTTT.

The chain uses TRBV10-2 and TRBJ2-7, with 8 bases identical to TRBD1. The length of the CDR3 is 13 residues. The ends lost 5 bases at V and 3 bases at J; junction bases unmatched: 3. CDR1 is WSHSY and CDR2 is SAAADI in the germline V gene. CDR3 residues: CASSNDRGYEQYF. The CDR3, as DNA: TGCGCCAGCAGTAACGACAGGGGCTACGAGCAGTACTTC.

The gene calls are TRBV19 and TRBJ2-2, with 9 nucleotides matching TRBD1. The J segment lost 0 bases and the V segment lost 10 bases, leaving 3 bases of the junction unmatched. Germline V gene sequence: CDR1 LNHDA, CDR2 SQIVND (reference sequence). CDR3 size: 14 residues. The CDR3 loop is CATRDRANTGELFF. Written as DNA, the CDR3 is TGTGCCACCCGGGACAGGGCGAACACCGGGGAGCTGTTTTTT.

The chain has TRBV7-8 and TRBJ2-5; 7 nucleotides align to TRBD1. Germline V CDR1 and CDR2: SGHVS, FQNEAQ. V trimming: 3 bases; J trimming: 5 bases; junction bases outside the gene matches: 12. This CDR3 is built from 16 residues. CDR3 residues: CASSLGGQGVGETQYF. The CDR3, as DNA: TGTGCCAGCAGCTTGGGCGGCCAGGGGGTAGGGGAGACCCAGTACTTC.

The J gene is TRBJ2-5, the V gene TRBV27; D might be TRBD1 (5 bases). Germline CDR1 and CDR2: MNHEY and SMNVEV (reference sequence). The ends were cut back, 3 bases at V and 0 bases at J, with 8 bases in the middle. The CDR3 spans 14 residues. Here the CDR3 reads CASSFGRDQETQYF. The CDR3 region has the DNA TGTGCCAGCAGTTTTGGCAGGGACCAAGAGACCCAGTACTTC.

There are a few counts of this clone. CDR3 coding DNA: TGTGCCAGCTCACCATACAGGGGAAATGAAAAACTGTTTTTT. Protein: CASSPYRGNEKLFF. The genes are TRBV18 and TRBJ1-4; 7 bases match TRBD1. The CDR3 runs 14 residues. J lost 5 bases, V lost 2 bases, and 2 bases had no gene match. Germline assignment: CDR1 KGHSH and CDR2 LQKENI.

The genes are TRBV28 and TRBJ2-6; D unclear. This CDR3 has 17 residues. Germline CDR1 reads MDHEN; CDR2 reads SYDVKM. With 5 bases removed from V and 0 bases from J, the gap between germline ends came to 14 bases. CDR3 protein: CASSLQQVFSGANVLTF. CDR3 in DNA: TGTGCCAGCAGTCTCCAACAAGTCTTCTCTGGGGCCAACGTCCTGACTTTC.

The V call is TRBV12-5, the J call TRBJ1-3, with D unclear. Germline values: CDR1 LGHNT, CDR2 FRNRAP. This CDR3 has 12 amino acids. Trimming took 5 bases from V and 10 from J, leaving 12 bases between them. CDR3 protein: CASGALFGTIYF. The CDR3 nucleotides are TGTGCTAGTGGTGCCCTCTTCGGGACCATATATTTT.

In this sample, this clone turned up once. The gene calls are TRBV5-6 and TRBJ1-2; D ambiguous. V was trimmed by 4 bases and J by 6 bases, leaving 16 bases between them. The CDR3 consists of 14 residues. CDR1 and CDR2 from the germline V gene are SGHDT and YYEEEE. In DNA form, the CDR3 reads TGTGCCAGCAGCATTGACGCGCGTCGGCATGGCTACACCTTC. The encoded protein is CASSIDARRHGYTF. Using reference TRBV5-6 and TRBJ1-2 for the parts outside the CDR3, the full variable domain is DAGVTQSPTHLIKTRGQQVTLRCSPKSGHDTVSWYQQALGQGPQFIFQYYEEEERQRGNFPDRFSGHQFPNYSSELNVNALLLGDSALYLCASSIDARRHGYTFGSGTRLTVV.